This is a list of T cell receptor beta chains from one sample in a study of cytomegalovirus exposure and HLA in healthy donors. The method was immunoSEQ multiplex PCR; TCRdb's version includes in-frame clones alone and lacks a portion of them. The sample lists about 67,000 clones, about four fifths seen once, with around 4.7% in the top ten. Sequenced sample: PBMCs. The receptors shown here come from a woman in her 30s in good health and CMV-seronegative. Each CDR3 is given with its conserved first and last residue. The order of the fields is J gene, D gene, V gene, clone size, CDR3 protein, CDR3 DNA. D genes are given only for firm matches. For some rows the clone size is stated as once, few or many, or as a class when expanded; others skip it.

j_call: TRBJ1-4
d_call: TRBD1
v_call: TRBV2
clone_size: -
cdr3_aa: CASSPKTGVNGKLFF
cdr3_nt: TGTGCCAGCAGTCCAAAGACAGGGGTTAATGGAAAACTGTTTTTT

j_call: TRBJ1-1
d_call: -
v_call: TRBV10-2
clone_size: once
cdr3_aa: CASSDRGRGNTEAFF
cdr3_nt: TGCGCCAGCAGTGATAGAGGTAGGGGGAACACTGAAGCTTTCTTT

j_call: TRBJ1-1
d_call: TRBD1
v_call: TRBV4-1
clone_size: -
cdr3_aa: CASSPRDRGEAFF
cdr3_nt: TGCGCCAGCAGCCCCAGGGACAGGGGGGAAGCTTTCTTT

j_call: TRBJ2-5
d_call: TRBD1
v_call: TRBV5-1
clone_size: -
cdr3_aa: CASSSSGTGSPETQYF
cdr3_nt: TGCGCCAGCAGCTCTTCCGGGACAGGGTCCCCAGAGACCCAGTACTTC

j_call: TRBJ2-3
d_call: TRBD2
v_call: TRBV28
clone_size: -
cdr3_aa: CASSQYGSLAAGSRTDTQYF
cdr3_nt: TGTGCCAGCAGTCAGTATGGGTCGCTAGCGGCTGGGTCTCGCACAGATACGCAGTATTTT

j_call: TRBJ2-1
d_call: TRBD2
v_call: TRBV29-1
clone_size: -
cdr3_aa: CSVETGASGSYEQFF
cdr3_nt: TGCAGCGTTGAAACTGGGGCTAGCGGGAGTTATGAGCAGTTCTTC

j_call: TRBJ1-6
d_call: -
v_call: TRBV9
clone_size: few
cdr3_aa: CASSLDSQGPLHF
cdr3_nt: TGTGCCAGCAGCCTGGACAGCCAGGGGCCCCTCCACTTT

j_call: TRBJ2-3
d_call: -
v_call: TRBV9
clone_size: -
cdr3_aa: CASSVGVTTTDTQYF
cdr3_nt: TGTGCCAGCAGCGTAGGCGTAACCACCACAGATACGCAGTATTTT

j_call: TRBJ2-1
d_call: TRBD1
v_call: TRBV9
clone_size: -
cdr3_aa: CASSDTGDTYNEQFF
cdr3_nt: TGTGCCAGCAGCGACACAGGGGACACCTACAATGAGCAGTTCTTC

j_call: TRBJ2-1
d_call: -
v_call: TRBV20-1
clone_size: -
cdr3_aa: CSASLARQFF
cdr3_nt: TGCAGTGCTAGTCTGGCTCGGCAGTTCTTC

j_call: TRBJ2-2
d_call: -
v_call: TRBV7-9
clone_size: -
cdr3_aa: CASSEQGLSTGELFF
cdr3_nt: TGTGCCAGCAGCGAACAGGGTTTGTCGACCGGGGAGCTGTTTTTT

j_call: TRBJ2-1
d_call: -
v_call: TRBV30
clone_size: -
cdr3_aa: CAWTPPRRGEQFF
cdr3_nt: TGTGCCTGGACCCCTCCCCGGAGGGGTGAGCAGTTCTTC

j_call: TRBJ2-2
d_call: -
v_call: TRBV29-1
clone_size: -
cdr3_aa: CSVAGGTGELFF
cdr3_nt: TGCAGCGTTGCCGGGGGTACCGGGGAGCTGTTTTTT

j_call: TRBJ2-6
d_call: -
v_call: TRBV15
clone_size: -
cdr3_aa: CATSRGGFDSGANVLTF
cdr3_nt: TGTGCCACCAGCAGAGGAGGTTTCGACTCTGGGGCCAACGTCCTGACTTTC

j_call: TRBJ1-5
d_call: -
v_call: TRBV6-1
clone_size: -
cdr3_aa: CASSEISPGSNQPQHF
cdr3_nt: TGTGCCAGCAGTGAAATCTCGCCAGGAAGCAATCAGCCCCAGCATTTT

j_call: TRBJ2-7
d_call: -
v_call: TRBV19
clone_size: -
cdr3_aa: CASRFSFSDEQYF
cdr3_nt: TGTGCCTCCCGGTTTAGCTTCTCTGACGAGCAGTACTTC

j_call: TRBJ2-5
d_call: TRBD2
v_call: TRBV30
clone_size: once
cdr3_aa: CAWSVGTSSEPFGKETQYF
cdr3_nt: TGTGCCTGGAGTGTAGGGACTAGTTCCGAGCCCTTCGGGAAAGAGACCCAGTACTTC

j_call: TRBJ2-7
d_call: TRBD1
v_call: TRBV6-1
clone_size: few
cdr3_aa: CASSDPRGRLIYEQYF
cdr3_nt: TGTGCCAGCAGTGACCCCAGGGGGCGTCTGATCTACGAGCAGTACTTC

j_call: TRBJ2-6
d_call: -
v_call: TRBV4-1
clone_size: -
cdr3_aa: CASSQEHSGANVLTF
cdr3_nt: TGCGCCAGCAGCCAAGAACACTCTGGGGCCAACGTCCTGACTTTC

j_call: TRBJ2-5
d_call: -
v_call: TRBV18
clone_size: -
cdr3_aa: CASSPPPETQYF
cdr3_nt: TGTGCCAGCTCACCCCCCCCGGAGACCCAGTACTTC

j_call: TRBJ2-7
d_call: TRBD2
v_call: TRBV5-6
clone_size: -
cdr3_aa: CASSFLSREAYF
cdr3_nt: TGTGCCAGCAGCTTTCTATCGCGGGAGGCCTACTTC

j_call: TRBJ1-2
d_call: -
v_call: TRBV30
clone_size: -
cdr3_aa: CAWGLYGYTF
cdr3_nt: TGTGCCTGGGGGCTCTATGGCTACACCTTC

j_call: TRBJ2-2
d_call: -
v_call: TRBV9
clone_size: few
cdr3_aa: CASSVEVGSTGELFF
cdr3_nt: TGTGCCAGCAGCGTAGAGGTGGGGAGCACCGGGGAGCTGTTTTTT

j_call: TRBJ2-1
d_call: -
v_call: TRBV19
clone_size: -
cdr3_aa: CASWSGSYNEQFF
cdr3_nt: TGTGCCAGCTGGTCGGGCTCCTACAATGAGCAGTTCTTC

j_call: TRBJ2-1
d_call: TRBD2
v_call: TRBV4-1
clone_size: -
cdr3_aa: CASSQDWGLAGVEQFF
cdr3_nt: TGCGCCAGCAGCCAAGATTGGGGGCTAGCGGGAGTTGAGCAGTTCTTC

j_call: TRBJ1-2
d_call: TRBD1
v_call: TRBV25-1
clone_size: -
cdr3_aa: CASRGAQGNYGYTF
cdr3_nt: TGTGCCAGCAGGGGAGCACAGGGGAACTATGGCTACACCTTC

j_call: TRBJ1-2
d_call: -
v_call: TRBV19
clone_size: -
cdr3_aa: CASSRNYGYTF
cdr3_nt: TGTGCCAGTAGCCGTAACTATGGCTACACCTTC

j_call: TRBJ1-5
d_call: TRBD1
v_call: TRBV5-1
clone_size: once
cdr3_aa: CASSLGGQGTNQPQHF
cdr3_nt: TGCGCCAGCAGCTTGGGGGGACAGGGGACCAATCAGCCCCAGCATTTT

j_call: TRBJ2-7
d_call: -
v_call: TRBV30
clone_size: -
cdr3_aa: CAWSLESYPRTAPGREQYF
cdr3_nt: TGTGCCTGGAGTTTAGAGTCTTACCCCCGGACAGCCCCAGGAAGGGAGCAGTACTTC

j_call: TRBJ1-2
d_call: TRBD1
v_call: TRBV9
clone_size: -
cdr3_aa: CASSVEGQGNYGYTF
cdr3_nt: TGTGCCAGCAGCGTAGAGGGACAGGGGAACTATGGCTACACCTTC

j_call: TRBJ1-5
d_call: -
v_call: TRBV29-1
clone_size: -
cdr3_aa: CSVGSENQPQHF
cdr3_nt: TGCAGCGTTGGGTCCGAGAATCAGCCCCAGCATTTT

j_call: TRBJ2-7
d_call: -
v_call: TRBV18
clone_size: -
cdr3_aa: CASSLQGNRDEQYF
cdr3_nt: TGTGCCAGCTCACTACAGGGAAATCGTGACGAGCAGTACTTC

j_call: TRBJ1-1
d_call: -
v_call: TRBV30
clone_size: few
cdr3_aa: CAWSPSRSEAFF
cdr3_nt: TGTGCCTGGAGTCCGTCGAGATCTGAAGCTTTCTTT

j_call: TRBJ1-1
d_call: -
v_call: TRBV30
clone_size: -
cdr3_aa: CAWRKDRDTEAFF
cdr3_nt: TGTGCCTGGAGGAAAGACAGAGACACTGAAGCTTTCTTT

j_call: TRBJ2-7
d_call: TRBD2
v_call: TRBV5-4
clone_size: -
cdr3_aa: CASSKPGLAGALGEQYF
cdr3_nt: TGTGCCAGCAGTAAACCGGGACTAGCGGGAGCCTTGGGGGAGCAGTACTTC

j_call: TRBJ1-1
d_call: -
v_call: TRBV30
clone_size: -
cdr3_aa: CAWSVLGGTGAFF
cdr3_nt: TGTGCCTGGAGTGTACTCGGGGGGACGGGAGCTTTCTTT

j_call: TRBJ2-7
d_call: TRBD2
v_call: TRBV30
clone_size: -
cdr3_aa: CAWSVGTSGNEQYF
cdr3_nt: TGTGCCTGGAGTGTCGGGACTAGCGGGAACGAGCAGTACTTC

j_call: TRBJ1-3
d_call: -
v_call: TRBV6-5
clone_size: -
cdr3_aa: CASSYSRGSGNTIYF
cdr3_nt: TGTGCCAGCAGTTACTCTAGGGGCTCTGGAAACACCATATATTTT

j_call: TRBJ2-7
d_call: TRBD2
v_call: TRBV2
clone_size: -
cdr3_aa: CASSGTSGFDYEQYF
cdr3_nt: TGTGCCAGCAGTGGGACTAGCGGGTTCGACTACGAGCAGTACTTC

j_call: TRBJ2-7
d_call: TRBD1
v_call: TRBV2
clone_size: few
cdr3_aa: CASSELWQGAHYEQYF
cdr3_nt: TGTGCCAGCAGTGAGCTCTGGCAGGGGGCTCACTACGAGCAGTACTTC

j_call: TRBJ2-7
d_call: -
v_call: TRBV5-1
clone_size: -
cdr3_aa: CASSLAGREDEQYF
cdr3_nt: TGCGCCAGCAGCTTGGCTGGCAGGGAGGACGAGCAGTACTTC

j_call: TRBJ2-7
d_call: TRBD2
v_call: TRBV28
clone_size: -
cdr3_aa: CASSLETSGVGEQYF
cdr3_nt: TGTGCCAGCAGTTTAGAGACTAGCGGGGTTGGAGAGCAGTACTTC

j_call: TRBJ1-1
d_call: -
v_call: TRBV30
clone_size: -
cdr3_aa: CAWRESGHPNTEAFF
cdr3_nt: TGTGCCTGGAGGGAAAGTGGACATCCGAACACTGAAGCTTTCTTT

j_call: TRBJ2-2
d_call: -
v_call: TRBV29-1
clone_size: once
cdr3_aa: CSVSKGHANTGELFF
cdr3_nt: TGCAGCGTTTCAAAAGGACATGCGAACACCGGGGAGCTGTTTTTT

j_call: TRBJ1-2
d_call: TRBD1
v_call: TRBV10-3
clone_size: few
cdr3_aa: CAISDRVVTGGKDGYTF
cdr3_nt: TGTGCCATCAGTGACCGCGTGGTAACAGGGGGGAAGGATGGCTACACCTTC

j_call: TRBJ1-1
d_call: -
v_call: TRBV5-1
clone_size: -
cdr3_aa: CASSLTPGQRNTEAFF
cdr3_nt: TGCGCCAGCAGTTTGACCCCGGGACAAAGGAACACTGAAGCTTTCTTT

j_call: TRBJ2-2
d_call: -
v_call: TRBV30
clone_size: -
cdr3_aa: CAWASGGYTGELFF
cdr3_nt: TGTGCCTGGGCCTCAGGGGGGTACACCGGGGAGCTGTTTTTT

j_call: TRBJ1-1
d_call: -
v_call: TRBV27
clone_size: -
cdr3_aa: CASSLFRDTEAFF
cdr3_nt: TGTGCCAGCAGTTTATTTCGGGACACTGAAGCTTTCTTT

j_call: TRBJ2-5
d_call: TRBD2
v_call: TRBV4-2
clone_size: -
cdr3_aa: CASSQELVSGGSETQYF
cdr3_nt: TGTGCCAGCAGCCAAGAATTAGTATCGGGGGGATCAGAGACCCAGTACTTC

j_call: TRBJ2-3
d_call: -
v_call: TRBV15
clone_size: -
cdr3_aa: CATSRDGVSTDTQYF
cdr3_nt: TGTGCCACCAGCAGAGACGGGGTTAGCACAGATACGCAGTATTTT

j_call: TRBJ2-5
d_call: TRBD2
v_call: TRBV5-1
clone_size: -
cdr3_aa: CASSLEYGRGLSETQYF
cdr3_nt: TGCGCCAGCAGCTTGGAGTACGGGAGGGGTCTATCGGAGACCCAGTACTTC

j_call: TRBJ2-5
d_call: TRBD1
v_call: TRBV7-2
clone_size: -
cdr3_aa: CASSSDRGQLQETQYF
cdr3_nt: TGTGCCAGCAGCTCCGACAGGGGGCAGCTACAAGAGACCCAGTACTTC

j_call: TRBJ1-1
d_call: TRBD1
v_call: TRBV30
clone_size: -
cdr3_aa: CAWTGRQGQRAFF
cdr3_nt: TGTGCCTGGACTGGCCGACAGGGGCAAAGGGCTTTCTTT

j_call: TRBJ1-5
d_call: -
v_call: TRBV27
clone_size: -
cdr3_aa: CASSLTENQPQHF
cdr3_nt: TGTGCCAGCAGTTTAACCGAGAATCAGCCCCAGCATTTT

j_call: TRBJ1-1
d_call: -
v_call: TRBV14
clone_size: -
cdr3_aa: CASSHLSRAGRNTEAFF
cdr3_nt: TGTGCCAGCAGCCATCTTAGTCGGGCGGGGCGAAACACTGAAGCTTTCTTT

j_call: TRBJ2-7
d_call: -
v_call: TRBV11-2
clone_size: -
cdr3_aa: CASSLRGSYEQYF
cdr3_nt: TGTGCCAGCAGCTTAAGAGGGTCCTACGAGCAGTACTTC

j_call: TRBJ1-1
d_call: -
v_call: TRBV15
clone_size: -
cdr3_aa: CATSPLGGEDTEAFF
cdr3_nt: TGTGCCACCTCCCCCCTAGGGGGTGAGGACACTGAAGCTTTCTTT

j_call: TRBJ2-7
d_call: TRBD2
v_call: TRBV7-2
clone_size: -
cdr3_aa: CASRGGAGVGLAEQYF
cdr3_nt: TGTGCCAGCAGAGGAGGAGCGGGAGTGGGACTTGCCGAGCAGTACTTC